This TCR beta chain appears in the sequencing data of a study of Graves' ophthalmopathy and Graves' hyperthyroidism (dated by TCRdb to 2017 to 2018). About the investigation overall: Peripheral blood was collected at initial diagnosis, before any treatment. TCR beta repertoire signatures were used to distinguish Graves' ophthalmopathy from Graves' hyperthyroidism and to predict progression to ophthalmopathy. In total, around 140 blood samples were TCR-sequenced: some 40 ophthalmopathy, 75 hyperthyroidism and approximately 17 hyperthyroidism-to-ophthalmopathy patients. To explore V-J signatures distinguishing ophthalmopathy from hyperthyroidism, a discovery set of about a hundred patients (roughly 42 ophthalmopathy, 57 stable hyperthyroidism) was enrolled. The independent validation cohort included about 19 hyperthyroidism patients plus 17 patients who later progressed from hyperthyroidism to ophthalmopathy. T-cell repertoires of thyroid tissue and blood were compared in more than five hyperthyroidism patients. Following sample collection, hyperthyroidism patients were given methimazole at a starting dose of 30 mg daily, and ophthalmopathy patients were given high-dose intravenous methylprednisolone. The 90 to 100 discovery patients were randomly divided into training and test sets at a 7:3 ratio. What the study reported, not specific to this receptor: Most expanded thyroid clonotypes with a frequency above 0.001 also appeared in blood, which suggests that blood repertoires may reflect the immune response in the thyroid. Ophthalmopathy was separated from stable hyperthyroidism by the 13-signature model with around 89% sensitivity and about 81% specificity in cross-validation and with 80%/75% in the test set. In validation, the model predicted ophthalmopathy progression with about 70% sensitivity and around 72% specificity; 12 predicted patients were CT-confirmed with GO in a median of about 6.1 months. No statistical method was used to set the sample size in advance, and the investigators knew which group each participant was assigned to.

For repertoire sequencing, TCR beta CDR3 regions were amplified from RNA transcripts. The first round was an RT-PCR using HTBI primers with the Qiagen OneStep RT-PCR kit, and this first round was followed by a second-round multiplex PCR, then size selection and purification. Libraries were sequenced on an Illumina HiSeq2000 using paired-end 100 bp reads. The authors' pipeline ran thus. SOAPnuke was used for read processing, and reads with adapters, uncalled bases, a mean Phred below 15, or no exact constant-primer or identifier match were discarded. COPE v1.2.5 was used to merge the high-quality paired reads. Each unique nucleotide sequence was treated as a clonotype, and MiTCR v1.1 was used to align the clonotypes to the IMGT TRB V, D and J references. The analysis was limited to V-J combinations with a frequency above 0.0001, which together covered approximately 99% of the repertoires. For each V-J combination, a TCR clonal expansion and chaos score was defined as the ratio of F50 clonal expansion to chaos observed in the TCRdist matrix. Welch's t-statistics and random forest were used to reduce the features to 10 to 15 V-J combinations, which were then used as input to a naive Bayes classifier. The similarity between thyroid and blood repertoires was quantified using the Morisita-Horn index. The raw public data were reprocessed by TCRdb itself: fastp quality trimming at Q25, MiXCR clonotype calling, in-frame beta chains only. Identical CDR3 proteins give one entry, which carries the most common genes and DNA. TCRdb, not the authors, supplied the V and J calls. For this sample there are about 210,000 distinct CDR3 sequences; 25% to 30% appear just once. About 9.1% of the sample rests with the top ten.

This clonotype was recorded at least ten times. Its antigen target is currently unknown. No clone much larger than this one lies a single base away; base qualities are absent. The ophthalmopathy patients had moderately to severely active disease, with a Clinical Activity Score of 3 or higher, a NOSPECS grade of 4 or higher, and a disease duration of less than 3 months. Patients with other autoimmune diseases, uncontrolled infections, pregnancy or lactation were excluded from the study. Diagnosis was based on clinical symptoms, serum thyroxine, TRAb, thyroid ultrasound and orbital computed tomography. Ficoll-Paque density gradient centrifugation was used to isolate PBMCs from around 10 ml of fresh peripheral blood. Total RNA was extracted using Trizol reagent, and RNA quality was checked on an Agilent 2100 Bioanalyzer. CDR1 and CDR2 are read off the germline V gene as SGHRS and YFSETQ. Between the V and J ends, shortened by 0 bases and 1 base respectively, the junction contains 14 bases. The CDR3 sequence holds 16 residues, the cysteine and phenylalanine included. The only DNA kept is the CDR3, 48 bases in frame from the first base.

Sequencing was carried out using peripheral blood. Recombination connected TRBV5-1 to TRBJ2-7; TRBD1 could be the D gene, as 5 bases match. The TCR originated in a man aged 50 to 60 with Graves' ophthalmopathy. Donor details come from another sample of the same person, matched by shared clones. CDR3 reads: CASSLGSRDGSYEQYF. The nucleotides read TGCGCCAGCAGCTTGGGATCCAGGGATGGGTCCTACGAGCAGTACTTC.